What follows describes a single T cell receptor beta chain. These data are taken from a study of blood T cell repertoires in COVID-19. The germline V gene has CDR1 LGHNT and CDR2 FRNRAP. This CDR3 region has 19 residues. The V gene end was trimmed by 0 bases and the J gene end by 4 bases; junction bases not matched to a gene: 13. Under the authors' procedure: Researchers report that nucleated cell counts were estimated from reference gene primer amplification. Sequencing was performed with immunoSEQ multiplex PCR; in TCRdb, only in-frame clones are kept and a portion is missing. The D gene and trimming were derived from the DNA, and the V and J assignments and clone size from that table. The sample lists about 370,000 clones, 75% to 90% occurring once. Two negative PCRs, clearance, or symptom resolution characterized the recovered Cohort 3 donors.

Source material: PBMCs or T cells enriched from blood (not recorded which). This sequence joins TRBV12-5 and TRBJ1-3; 9 bases are a match to TRBD1. The source is a man aged 18 to 35 who had recovered from COVID-19. This CDR3 is CASGLVLSDVDRGGNTIYF. The DNA for the CDR3 is TGTGCTAGTGGTTTGGTACTCAGCGACGTGGACAGGGGAGGAAACACCATATATTTT. The complete variable domain, with remaining parts taken from reference TRBV12-5 and TRBJ1-3, reads DARVTQTPRHKVTEMGQEVTMRCQPILGHNTVFWYRQTMMQGLELLAYFRNRAPLDDSGMPKDRFSAEMPDATLATLKIQPSEPRDSAVYFCASGLVLSDVDRGGNTIYFGEGSWLTVV.